The 15 T cell receptor beta chains reported below all come from one sample, sequenced in a study of blood T cell repertoires in COVID-19. Produced via immunoSEQ multiplex PCR; TCRdb's table is partial and in-frame only. The sample records about 300,000 clones, about 81% being singletons. Sequencing was performed on peripheral blood. These receptors all come from a human donor with COVID-19, enrolled during active disease. The donor label of this sample is uncertain.

The V gene is TRBV10-3, the J gene TRBJ2-7; 7 bases map to TRBD2. Per the germline V gene, CDR1 is ENHRY and CDR2 is SYGVKD. The V and J ends lost 0 bases and 3 bases, in that order; junction bases with no gene match: 5. The CDR3 is 15 amino acids. CDR3 region: CAISESAAGIYEQYF. The CDR3 DNA sequence: TGTGCCATCAGTGAGTCGGCAGCGGGAATCTACGAGCAGTACTTC.

This chain connects TRBV19 to TRBJ2-1; a weak D match, TRBD2 (5 bases). Germline-derived CDR1 and CDR2 are LNHDA and SQIVND (reference sequence). The CDR3 extends over 16 amino acids. V shed 10 bases and J shed 3 bases, with 22 bases lying between them. The CDR3 here is CATQELENGVYNEQFF. DNA for the CDR3: TGTGCCACCCAGGAACTAGAGAACGGGGTCTACAATGAGCAGTTCTTC.

This sequence joins TRBV30 and TRBJ2-2; no clear D. Trimming took 5 bases from V and 2 from J, leaving 6 bases between them. The V gene's germline CDR1 is GTSNPN and CDR2 SVGIG (reference sequence). The CDR3 has 12 amino acids. DNA of the CDR3: TGTGCCTGGGACTCTAACACCGGGGAGCTGTTTTTT. Protein: CAWDSNTGELFF.

This chain uses TRBV30 with TRBJ2-7; 7 bases map to TRBD2. Germline V gene sequence: CDR1 GTSNPN, CDR2 SVGIG (reference sequence). After removal of 4 bases from V and 4 bases from J, the junction contained 13 bases not matched to a gene. The CDR3 sequence is 15 residues long. The CDR3 protein is CAWKGPSGSFYEQYF. CDR3 bases: TGTGCCTGGAAGGGTCCTAGCGGAAGTTTTTACGAGCAGTACTTC.

The chain links TRBV6-4 to TRBJ2-7, with 8 nucleotides matching TRBD2. Germline V gives CDR1 MRHNA, CDR2 SNTAGT. The V gene end was trimmed by 8 bases and the J gene end by 2 bases; junction bases not matched to a gene: 5. This CDR3 spans 13 amino acids. The CDR3 reads CASPDSGAYEQYF. Written as DNA, the CDR3 is TGTGCCAGCCCGGATAGCGGGGCCTACGAGCAGTACTTC.

The chain is built from TRBV28 and TRBJ2-5, with D possibly matching TRBD1 (6 bases). Per germline, CDR1 MDHEN and CDR2 SYDVKM. CDR3 length equals 15 residues. V was clipped by 6 bases and J by 1 base, with 15 bases between them. The CDR3 sequence: CASSSQGPIQETQYF. CDR3 sequence (DNA): TGTGCCAGCAGCTCACAGGGCCCCATCCAAGAGACCCAGTACTTC.

The chain has TRBV14 and TRBJ2-3, with a weak D call TRBD1 (6 bases). The length of the CDR3 is 17 residues. Trimming shortened V by 0 bases and J by 4 bases, and 17 bases separated the two germline ends. The germline CDR1 and CDR2 sequences are SGHDN and FVKESK. CDR3 protein: CASSQDREGRGADTQYF. The CDR3 DNA follows: TGTGCCAGCAGCCAAGACAGGGAAGGCAGGGGAGCAGATACGCAGTATTTT.

The CDR3 bases are TGCAGCGTTGCTCAAGGACAGGGGGTGGGGGAGCAGTACTTC. Translation gives CSVAQGQGVGEQYF. The chain couples TRBV29-1 to TRBJ2-7; 10 bases map to TRBD1. CDR1 is SQVTM, CDR2 ANQGSEA, per germline. The length of the CDR3 is 14 residues. Trimming at V came to 4 bases and at J to 7 bases, leaving 10 bases not matched to a gene.

The genes are TRBV27 and TRBJ2-2, with D unclear. CDR3 length: 17 residues. From germline, CDR1 is MNHEY and CDR2 SMNVEV (reference sequence). With 2 bases removed from V and 3 bases from J, the gap between germline ends came to 16 bases. The CDR3 region has the DNA TGTGCCAGCAGTTTACGAGTGAGGTGGAGCGACACCGGGGAGCTGTTTTTT. This encodes CASSLRVRWSDTGELFF.

The V call is TRBV27, the J call TRBJ2-1, with 14 nucleotides matching TRBD2. Germline V gene sequence: CDR1 MNHEY, CDR2 SMNVEV (reference sequence). Unmatched junction bases numbered 15, after V lost 5 bases and J lost 15 bases. This CDR3 is 16 amino acids long. As DNA, the CDR3 is TGTGCCAGCAGTCCCCTCGCGACTAGCGGGAGGGCTGTTCCGTTCTTC. Translated, it gives CASSPLATSGRAVPFF.

The V gene is TRBV6-5, the J gene TRBJ2-5; D ambiguous. The length of the CDR3 is 12 residues. V lost 8 bases to trimming and J lost 2 bases, with 9 bases between them. Germline V CDR1 and CDR2: MNHEY, SVGAGI. The CDR3 DNA is TGTGCCAGCTTGGCACGACAAGAGACCCAGTACTTC. Amino acid sequence: CASLARQETQYF.

This chain joins TRBV7-2 and TRBJ2-6, with 8 bases that match TRBD2. After removal of 1 base from V and 2 bases from J, the junction contained 7 bases not matched to a gene. Per germline, CDR1 SGHTA and CDR2 FQGNSA. This CDR3 contains 18 residues. The CDR3 region is CASSLVAGGFPGANVLTF. Here the CDR3 DNA reads TGTGCCAGCAGCTTAGTTGCGGGAGGTTTCCCTGGGGCCAACGTCCTGACTTTC.

The gene calls are TRBV28 and TRBJ1-2, with a tentative D call TRBD1 (5 bases). V lost 10 bases and J lost 2, with 20 bases in between. Per germline, CDR1 MDHEN and CDR2 SYDVKM. The CDR3 loop spans 15 amino acids. CDR3 sequence: CATLPPGAGNYGYTF. In DNA, the CDR3 is TGTGCCACCCTCCCACCGGGAGCAGGGAACTATGGCTACACCTTC.

This chain connects TRBV5-5 to TRBJ1-4, with D unresolved. This CDR3 region has 15 residues. Germline loops: CDR1 SGHKS, CDR2 YYEKEE (reference sequence). V lost 0 bases, J lost 5 bases, and 11 bases lay in between. This chain's CDR3 is CASSLARGENEKLFF. CDR3 sequence (DNA): TGTGCCAGCAGCTTGGCACGGGGAGAAAATGAAAAACTGTTTTTT.

This rearrangement joins TRBV28 to TRBJ1-4, with a weak D call TRBD1 (5 bases). Germline assignment: CDR1 MDHEN and CDR2 SYDVKM. CDR3 length equals 16 residues. The V end lost 3 bases, the J end lost 0 bases, and 11 bases lay between the germline ends. The CDR3 DNA reads as TGTGCCAGCAGTTTCCTACAGGCTGCAACTAATGAAAAACTGTTTTTT. It is translated as CASSFLQAATNEKLFF. Complete variable domain (other parts from reference TRBV28 and TRBJ1-4): DVKVTQSSRYLVKRTGEKVFLECVQDMDHENMFWYRQDPGLGLRLIYFSYDVKMKEKGDIPEGYSVSREKKERFSLILESASTNQTSMYLCASSFLQAATNEKLFFGSGTQLSVL.